This T cell receptor beta chain appears in the sequencing data of a study of T cell changes during pregnancy in multiple sclerosis. The CDR3 runs 17 residues. In germline, CDR1 is GTSNPN, CDR2 SVGIG (reference sequence). With 4 bases clipped from V and 9 bases from J, the junction kept 21 bases outside the gene matches. Using immunoSEQ multiplex PCR, the repertoire was profiled, and TCRdb retains in-frame clones only, with some absent. The sample lists some 12,000 clones; roughly 86% were seen once. The specimen comprised CD8+ T cells from peripheral blood mononuclear cells, sampled in the second trimester of pregnancy. The chain has TRBV30 and TRBJ2-1; 7 bases are a match to TRBD1. This TCR came from a female donor in good health, enrolled as a control in a pregnancy study. The CDR3 DNA follows: TGTGCCTGGATGGGGCCCGTCTGGGACAGATTACCGCTTGAGCAGTTCTTC. Protein product: CAWMGPVWDRLPLEQFF.